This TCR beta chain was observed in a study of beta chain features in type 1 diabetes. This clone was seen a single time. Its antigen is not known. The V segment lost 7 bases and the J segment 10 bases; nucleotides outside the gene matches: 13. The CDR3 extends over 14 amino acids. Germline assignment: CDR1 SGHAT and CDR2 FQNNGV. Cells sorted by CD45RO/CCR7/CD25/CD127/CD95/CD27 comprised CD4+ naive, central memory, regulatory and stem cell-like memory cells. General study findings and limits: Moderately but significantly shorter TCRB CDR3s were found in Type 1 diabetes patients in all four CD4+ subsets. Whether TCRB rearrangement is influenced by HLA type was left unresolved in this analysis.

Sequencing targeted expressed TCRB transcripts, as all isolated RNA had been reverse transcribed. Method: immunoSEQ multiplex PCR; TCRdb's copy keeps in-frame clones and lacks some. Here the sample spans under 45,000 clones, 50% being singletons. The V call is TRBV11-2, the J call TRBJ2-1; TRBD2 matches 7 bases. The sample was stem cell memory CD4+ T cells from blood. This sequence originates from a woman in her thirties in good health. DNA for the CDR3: TGTGCCAGCACCCGCGGGCTAGCGGCCGAAGAGCAGTTCTTC. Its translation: CASTRGLAAEEQFF.